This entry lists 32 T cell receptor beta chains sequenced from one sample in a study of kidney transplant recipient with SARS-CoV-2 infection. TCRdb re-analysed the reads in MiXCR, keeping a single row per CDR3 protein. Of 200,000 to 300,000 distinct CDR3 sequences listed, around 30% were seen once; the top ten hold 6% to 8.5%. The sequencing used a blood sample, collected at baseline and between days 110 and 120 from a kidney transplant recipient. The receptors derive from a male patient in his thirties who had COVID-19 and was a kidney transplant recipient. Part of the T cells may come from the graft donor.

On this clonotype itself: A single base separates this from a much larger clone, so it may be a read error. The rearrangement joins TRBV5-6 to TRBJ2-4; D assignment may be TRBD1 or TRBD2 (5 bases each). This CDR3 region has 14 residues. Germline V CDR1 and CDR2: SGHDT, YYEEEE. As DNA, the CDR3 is TGTGCCAGCGGCTTCGGCGGGCTGGGGGACATTCAGTACTTC. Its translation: CASGFGGLGDIQYF.

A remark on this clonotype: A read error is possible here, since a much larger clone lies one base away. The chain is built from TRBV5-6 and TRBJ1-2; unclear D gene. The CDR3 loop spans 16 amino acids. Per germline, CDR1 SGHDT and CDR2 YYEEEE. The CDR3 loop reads CASLVRNSRKTYDYTF. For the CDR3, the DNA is TGTGCCAGCCTAGTGCGCAATAGTCGAAAGACCTATGACTACACCTTC.

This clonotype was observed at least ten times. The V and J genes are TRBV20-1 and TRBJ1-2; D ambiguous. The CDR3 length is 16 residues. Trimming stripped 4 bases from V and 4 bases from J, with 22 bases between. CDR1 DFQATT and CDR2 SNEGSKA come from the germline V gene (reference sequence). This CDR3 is CSAIVALFRKTYGYTF. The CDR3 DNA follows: TGCAGTGCTATCGTTGCGCTGTTTCGAAAGACCTATGGCTACACCTTC.

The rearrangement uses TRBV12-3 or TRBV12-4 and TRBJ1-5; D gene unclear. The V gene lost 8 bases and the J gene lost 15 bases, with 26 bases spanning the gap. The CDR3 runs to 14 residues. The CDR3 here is CASGEKGDFQSLHF. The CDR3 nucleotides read TGTGCCAGCGGGGAAAAGGGTGATTTTCAGTCCCTGCATTTT.

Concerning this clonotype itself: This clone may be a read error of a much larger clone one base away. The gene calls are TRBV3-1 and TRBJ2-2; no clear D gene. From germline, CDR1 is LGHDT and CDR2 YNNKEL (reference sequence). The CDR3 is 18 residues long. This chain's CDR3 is CTSSPSAPISGLTGELFF. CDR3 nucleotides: TGTACCAGCAGCCCTTCTGCTCCCATTTCAGGCTTGACCGGGGAGCTGTTTTTT.

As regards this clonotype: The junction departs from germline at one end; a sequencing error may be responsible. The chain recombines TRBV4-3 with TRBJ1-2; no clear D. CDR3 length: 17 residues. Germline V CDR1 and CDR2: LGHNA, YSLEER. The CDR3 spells CTSSLVSGRRKTYGYTF. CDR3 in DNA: TGCACCAGCAGCCTAGTATCAGGACGTCGAAAGACCTATGGCTACACCTTC.

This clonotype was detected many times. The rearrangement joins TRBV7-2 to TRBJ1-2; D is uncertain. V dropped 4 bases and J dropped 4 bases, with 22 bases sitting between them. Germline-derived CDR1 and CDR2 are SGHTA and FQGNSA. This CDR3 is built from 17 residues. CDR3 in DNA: TGTGCCAGCAGCTGCGGGTGCAGAGACGGAAAGACCTATGGCTACACCTTC. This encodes CASSCGCRDGKTYGYTF.

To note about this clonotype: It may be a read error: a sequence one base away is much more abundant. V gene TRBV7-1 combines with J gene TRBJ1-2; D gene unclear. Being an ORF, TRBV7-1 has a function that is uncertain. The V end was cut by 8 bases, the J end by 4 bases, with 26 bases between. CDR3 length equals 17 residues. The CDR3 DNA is TGTGCCAGCGGCCGCAAAAATCACGAGGGAAAGACCTATGGCTACACCTTC. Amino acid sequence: CASGRKNHEGKTYGYTF.

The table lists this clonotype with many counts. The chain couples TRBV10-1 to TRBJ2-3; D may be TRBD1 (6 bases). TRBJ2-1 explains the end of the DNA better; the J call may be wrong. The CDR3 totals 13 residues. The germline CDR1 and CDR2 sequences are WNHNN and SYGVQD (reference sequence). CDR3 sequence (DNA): TGCGCCAGCAGTGAGTCTTCAGGGGCTGAGCAGTTCTTC. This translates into CASSESSGAEQFF.

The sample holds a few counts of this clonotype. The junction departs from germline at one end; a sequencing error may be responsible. This CDR3 is CASGLGGSNQPQHF. The CDR3 DNA reads as TGTGCCAGCGGCTTAGGCGGTAGCAATCAGCCCCAGCATTTT. The chain employs TRBV11-2 and TRBJ1-5; the D is unclear. CDR3 length: 14 amino acids. Germline CDR1 reads SGHAT; CDR2 reads FQNNGV.

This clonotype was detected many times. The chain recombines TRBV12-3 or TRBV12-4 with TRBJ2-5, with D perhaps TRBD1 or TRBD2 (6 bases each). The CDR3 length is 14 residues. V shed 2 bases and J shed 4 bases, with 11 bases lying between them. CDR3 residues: CASSLTGGRETQYF. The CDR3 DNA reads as TGTGCCAGCAGTTTAACCGGGGGCCGAGAGACCCAGTACTTC.

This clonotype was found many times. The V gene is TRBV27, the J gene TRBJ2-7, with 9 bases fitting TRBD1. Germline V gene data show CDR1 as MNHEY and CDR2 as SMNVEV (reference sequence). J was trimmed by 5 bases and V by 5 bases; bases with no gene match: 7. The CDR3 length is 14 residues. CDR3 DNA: TGTGCCAGCAGTCCCGGGACAGGGAACGACGAGCAGTACGTC. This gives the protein CASSPGTGNDEQYV.

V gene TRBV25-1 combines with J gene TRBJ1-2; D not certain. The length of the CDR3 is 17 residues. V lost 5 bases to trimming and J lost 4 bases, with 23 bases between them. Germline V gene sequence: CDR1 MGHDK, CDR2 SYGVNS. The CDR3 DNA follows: TGTGCCAGCAGTTTCTACGAAGAACTGGGAAAGACCTATGGCTACACCTTC. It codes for CASSFYEELGKTYGYTF.

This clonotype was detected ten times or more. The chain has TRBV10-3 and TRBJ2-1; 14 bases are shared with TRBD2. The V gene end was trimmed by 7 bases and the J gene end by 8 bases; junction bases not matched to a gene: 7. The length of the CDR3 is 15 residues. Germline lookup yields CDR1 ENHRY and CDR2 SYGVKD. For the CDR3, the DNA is TGTGCCATCACTGGGACTAGCGGGAGTGTATATGAGCAGTTCTTC. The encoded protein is CAITGTSGSVYEQFF.

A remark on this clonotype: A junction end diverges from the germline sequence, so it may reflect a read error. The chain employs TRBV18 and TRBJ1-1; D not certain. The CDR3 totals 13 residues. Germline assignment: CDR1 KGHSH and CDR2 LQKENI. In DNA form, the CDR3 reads TGTGCCAACTCACCCCAGGAGAACACTGAAGCTTTCTTT. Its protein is CANSPQENTEAFF.

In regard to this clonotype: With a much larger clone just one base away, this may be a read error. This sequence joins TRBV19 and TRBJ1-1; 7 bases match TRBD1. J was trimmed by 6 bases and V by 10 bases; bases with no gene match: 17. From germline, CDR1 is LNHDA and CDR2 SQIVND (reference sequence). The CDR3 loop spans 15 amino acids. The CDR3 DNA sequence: TGTGCCACCGAACCCGGTGGCAGGGGGTGTCCTGAAGCTTTCTTT. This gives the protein CATEPGGRGCPEAFF.

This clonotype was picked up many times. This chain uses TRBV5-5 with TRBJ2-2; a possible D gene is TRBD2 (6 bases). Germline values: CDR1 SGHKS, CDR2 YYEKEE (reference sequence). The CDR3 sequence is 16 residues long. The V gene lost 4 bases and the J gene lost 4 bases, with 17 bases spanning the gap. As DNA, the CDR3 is TGTGCCAGCAGCCTTCTAGCGAACCCAACCACCGGGGAGCTGTTTTTT. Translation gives CASSLLANPTTGELFF.

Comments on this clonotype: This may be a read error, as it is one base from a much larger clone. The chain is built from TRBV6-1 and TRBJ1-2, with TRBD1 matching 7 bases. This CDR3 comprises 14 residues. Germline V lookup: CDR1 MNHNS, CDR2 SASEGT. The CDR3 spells CTSSDRVWIVGYTF. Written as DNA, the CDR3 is TGTACCAGCAGTGACAGGGTCTGGATTGTTGGCTACACCTTC.

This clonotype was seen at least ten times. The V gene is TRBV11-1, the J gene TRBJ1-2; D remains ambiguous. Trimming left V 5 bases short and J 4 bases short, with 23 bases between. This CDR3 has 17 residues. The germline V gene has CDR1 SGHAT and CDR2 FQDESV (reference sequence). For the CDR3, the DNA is TGTGCCAGCAGCCCGGTAGATAAGGCTGGAAAGACCTATGGCTACACCTTC. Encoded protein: CASSPVDKAGKTYGYTF.

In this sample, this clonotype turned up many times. The CDR3 region has the DNA TGTGCCAGCAGCTTGCCCGCCTATCTTCCCACCTTC. It specifies CASSLPAYLPTF. The gene calls are TRBV11-2 and TRBJ1-2; D is unclear. In germline, CDR1 is SGHAT, CDR2 FQNNGV. The length of the CDR3 is 12 residues. Trimming cost V 3 bases and J 13 bases, with 15 bases left between them.

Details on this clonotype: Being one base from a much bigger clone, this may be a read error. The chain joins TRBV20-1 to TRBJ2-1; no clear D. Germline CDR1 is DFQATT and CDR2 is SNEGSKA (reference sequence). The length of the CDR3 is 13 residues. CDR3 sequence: CSASTFPSEEQHF. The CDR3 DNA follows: TGCAGTGCTTCTACATTTCCGTCCGAGGAGCAGCACTTC.

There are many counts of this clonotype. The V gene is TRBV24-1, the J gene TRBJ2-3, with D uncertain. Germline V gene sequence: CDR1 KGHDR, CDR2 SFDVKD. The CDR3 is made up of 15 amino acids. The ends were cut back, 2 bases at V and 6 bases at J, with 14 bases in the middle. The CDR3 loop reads CATSDSGTLVDTQYF. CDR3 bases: TGTGCCACCAGTGATTCGGGCACTCTAGTGGATACGCAGTATTTT.

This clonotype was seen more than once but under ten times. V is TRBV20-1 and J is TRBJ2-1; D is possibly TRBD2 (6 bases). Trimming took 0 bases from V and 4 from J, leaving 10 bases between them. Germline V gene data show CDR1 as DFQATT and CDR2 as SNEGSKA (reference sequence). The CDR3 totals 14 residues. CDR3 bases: TGCAGTGCTAGAGAGGCTAGCGATTACAATGAGCAGTTCTTC. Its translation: CSAREASDYNEQFF.

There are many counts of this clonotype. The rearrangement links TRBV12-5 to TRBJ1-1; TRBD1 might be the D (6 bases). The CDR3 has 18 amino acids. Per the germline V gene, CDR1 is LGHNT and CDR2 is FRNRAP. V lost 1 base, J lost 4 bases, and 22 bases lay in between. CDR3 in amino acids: CASGLDRTGPGGVTEAFF. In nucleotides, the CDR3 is TGTGCTAGTGGTTTGGACAGAACCGGGCCCGGGGGCGTCACTGAAGCTTTCTTT. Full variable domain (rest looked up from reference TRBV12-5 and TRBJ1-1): DARVTQTPRHKVTEMGQEVTMRCQPILGHNTVFWYRQTMMQGLELLAYFRNRAPLDDSGMPKDRFSAEMPDATLATLKIQPSEPRDSAVYFCASGLDRTGPGGVTEAFFGQGTRLTVV.

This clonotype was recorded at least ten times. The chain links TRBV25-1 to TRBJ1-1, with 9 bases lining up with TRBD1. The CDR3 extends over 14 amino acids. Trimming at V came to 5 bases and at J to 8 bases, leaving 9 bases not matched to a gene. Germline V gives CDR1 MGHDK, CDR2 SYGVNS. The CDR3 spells CASSRSSGQGEAFF. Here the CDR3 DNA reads TGTGCCAGCAGTAGGTCCTCGGGACAGGGCGAAGCTTTCTTT.

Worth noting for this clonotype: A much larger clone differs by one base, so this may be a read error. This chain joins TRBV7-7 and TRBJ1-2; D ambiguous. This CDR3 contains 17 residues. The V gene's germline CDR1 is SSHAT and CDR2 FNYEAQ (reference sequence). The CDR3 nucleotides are TGTGCCAGCAGCCAAGCCACTAAGTGCCGAAAGACCTATGGCTGCACCTTC. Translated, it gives CASSQATKCRKTYGCTF.

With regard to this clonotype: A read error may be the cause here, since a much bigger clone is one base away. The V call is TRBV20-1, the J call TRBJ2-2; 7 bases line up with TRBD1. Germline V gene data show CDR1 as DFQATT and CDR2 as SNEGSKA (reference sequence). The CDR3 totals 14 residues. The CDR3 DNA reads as TGCAGTGCTCAGAAGGGGGCGGAGACCGGGGAGCTGCTTTTT. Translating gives CSAQKGAETGELLF.

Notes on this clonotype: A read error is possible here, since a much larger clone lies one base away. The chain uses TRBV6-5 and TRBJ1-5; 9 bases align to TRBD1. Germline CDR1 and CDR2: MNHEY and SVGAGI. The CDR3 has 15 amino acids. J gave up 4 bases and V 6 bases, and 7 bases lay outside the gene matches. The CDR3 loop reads CASRTGTGRNQPQHF. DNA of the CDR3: TGTGCCAGCAGGACCGGGACAGGGCGTAATCAGCCCCAGCATTTT.

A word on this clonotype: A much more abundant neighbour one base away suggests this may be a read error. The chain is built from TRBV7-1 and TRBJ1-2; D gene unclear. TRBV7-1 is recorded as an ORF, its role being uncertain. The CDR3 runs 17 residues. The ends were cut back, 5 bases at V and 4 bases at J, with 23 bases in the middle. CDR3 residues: CASSHSDREGKTYGYTF. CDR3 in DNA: TGTGCCAGCAGCCACTCAGATCGCGAGGGAAAGACCTATGGCTACACCTTC.

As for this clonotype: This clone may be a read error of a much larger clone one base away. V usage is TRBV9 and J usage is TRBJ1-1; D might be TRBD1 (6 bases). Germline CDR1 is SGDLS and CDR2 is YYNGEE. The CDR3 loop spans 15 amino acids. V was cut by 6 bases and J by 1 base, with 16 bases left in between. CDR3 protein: CASNTEGQENTEAFF. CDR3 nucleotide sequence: TGTGCCAGCAACACAGAGGGACAAGAGAACACTGAAGCTTTCTTT.

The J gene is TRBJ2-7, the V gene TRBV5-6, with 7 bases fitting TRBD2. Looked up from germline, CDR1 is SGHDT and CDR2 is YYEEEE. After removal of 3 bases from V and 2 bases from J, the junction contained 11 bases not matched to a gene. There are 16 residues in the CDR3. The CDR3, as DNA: TGTGCCAGCAGCTCCCGTGGAGCGGGAAGGACCTACGAGCAGTACTTC. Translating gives CASSSRGAGRTYEQYF.

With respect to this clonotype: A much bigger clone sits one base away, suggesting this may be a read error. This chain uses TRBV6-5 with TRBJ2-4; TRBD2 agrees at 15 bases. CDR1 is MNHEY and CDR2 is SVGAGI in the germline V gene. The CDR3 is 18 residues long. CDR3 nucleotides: TGTGCCAGCAGTTACCTCCTAGGACTAGCGGGAGGGAGAAATGAGAAGTTCTTC. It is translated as CASSYLLGLAGGRNEKFF.